The 20 T cell receptor beta chains given below trace back to one sample, sequenced in a study of blood T cell repertoires in COVID-19. Only in-frame clones appear in the TCRdb table, and some are missing; sequencing was by immunoSEQ multiplex PCR. The table has approximately 150,000 clones, approximately 83% seen once. Sequencing was done on a sample of PBMCs or T cells enriched from blood (not recorded which). Receptors originate from a man between 70 and 80 years old who had been exposed to COVID-19.

The chain employs TRBV7-6 and TRBJ2-7; D not certain. This CDR3 has 14 amino acids. The ends were cut back, 2 bases at V and 3 bases at J, with 11 bases in the middle. Germline V CDR1 and CDR2: SGHVS, FNYEAQ. The CDR3 nucleotides are TGTGCCAGCAGCTTAAGTGGAGAGAACTACGAGCAGTACTTC. It specifies CASSLSGENYEQYF.

This clone was seen a single time. The rearrangement links TRBV12-3 or TRBV12-4 to TRBJ1-2; D gene ambiguous. The CDR3 contains 13 residues. The V end was cut by 0 bases, the J end by 3 bases, with 5 bases between. CDR3 sequence (DNA): TGTGCCAGCAGTTTAGCTAACTACTATGGCTACACCTTC. Residues: CASSLANYYGYTF.

On this clone: This CDR3 is also generated by other DNA sequences in the sample. The chain joins TRBV5-1 to TRBJ2-3; D call uncertain. Germline CDR1 is SGHRS and CDR2 is YFSETQ. This CDR3 is 15 amino acids long. Trimming pared 2 bases from V and 0 bases from J, leaving 10 bases between. CDR3 DNA: TGCGCCAGCAGCTTACGACAAGATAGCACAGATACGCAGTATTTT. Amino acids: CASSLRQDSTDTQYF.

The gene calls are TRBV19 and TRBJ1-1; D not certain. The V gene lost 5 bases and the J gene lost 8 bases, with 18 bases spanning the gap. Germline values: CDR1 LNHDA, CDR2 SQIVND (reference sequence). This CDR3 contains 14 residues. The CDR3 bases are TGTGCCAGTAGTCCGAGTCTTGGACTCACCGAAGCTTTCTTT. This encodes CASSPSLGLTEAFF.

CDR3 region: CASSVYGTSTDTQYF. The CDR3 bases are TGTGCCAGCAGTGTATACGGGACTAGCACAGATACGCAGTATTTT. The J gene is TRBJ2-3, the V gene TRBV6-2 or TRBV6-3; the D gene is possibly TRBD2 (6 bases). The CDR3 has 15 amino acids. Germline CDR1 is MNHEY and CDR2 is SVGEGT. The V gene lost 5 bases and the J gene lost 0 bases, with 12 bases spanning the gap.

The rearrangement links TRBV7-9 to TRBJ1-2; 10 bases are a match to TRBD1. After removal of 8 bases from V and 6 bases from J, the junction contained 6 bases not matched to a gene. CDR3 length equals 13 residues. Germline V gene sequence: CDR1 SEHNR, CDR2 FQNEAQ (reference sequence). CDR3 DNA sequence: TGTGCCAGCCTCGGGACAGGGGATCATGGCTACACCTTC. It yields the protein CASLGTGDHGYTF.

On this clone: The sample carries other DNA sequences with the same CDR3. The chain uses TRBV5-8 and TRBJ1-1; the D is unclear. CDR1 SGHTS and CDR2 YDEGEE come from the germline V gene. V was shortened by 0 bases and J by 1 base, with 7 bases between the two germline ends. The CDR3 spans 14 residues. The chain's CDR3 is CASSLGHPNTEAFF. The CDR3 DNA is TGTGCCAGCAGCTTGGGGCACCCGAACACTGAAGCTTTCTTT.

The chain combines TRBV7-9 with TRBJ1-2; 7 bases match TRBD1. The CDR3 extends over 13 amino acids. The V and J ends lost 6 bases and 9 bases, in that order; junction bases with no gene match: 10. The germline gives CDR1 SEHNR, CDR2 FQNEAQ (reference sequence). CDR3 in DNA: TGTGCCAGCAGACCTGACAGGGCTTGGAGCTACACCTTC. The encoded protein is CASRPDRAWSYTF. Looking up the rest from reference TRBV7-9 and TRBJ1-2 gives the full variable domain: DTGVSQNPRHKITKRGQNVTFRCDPISEHNRLYWYRQTLGQGPEFLTYFQNEAQLEKSRLLSDRFSAERPKGSFSTLEIQRTEQGDSAMYLCASRPDRAWSYTFGSGTRLTVV.

The chain is built from TRBV28 and TRBJ1-1, with a weak D call TRBD1 (6 bases). This CDR3 has 16 amino acids. The germline V gene encodes CDR1 MDHEN and CDR2 SYDVKM. V was cut by 9 bases and J by 1 base, with 21 bases left in between. This CDR3 is CASLSFPGAPNTEAFF. The CDR3 bases are TGTGCCAGTCTGTCTTTCCCAGGGGCGCCGAACACTGAAGCTTTCTTT.

The chain carries TRBV3-1 (or the pseudogene TRBV3-2) and TRBJ2-1, with a weak D call TRBD2 (7 bases). The V and J ends lost 6 bases and 1 base respectively, with 10 bases between them. This CDR3 contains 14 residues. Germline V gives CDR1 LGHDT, CDR2 YNNKEL (reference sequence). The CDR3 protein is CASRAGQSYNEQFF. The CDR3 coding sequence is TGTGCCAGCAGAGCGGGACAATCCTACAATGAGCAGTTCTTC.

This chain joins TRBV28 and TRBJ1-1; D remains ambiguous. The CDR3 is 14 amino acids. CDR1 MDHEN and CDR2 SYDVKM come from the germline V gene. Trimming left V 7 bases short and J 8 bases short, with 20 bases between. The DNA for the CDR3 is TGTGCCAGCACCTCGTTCGTGGTTAGTATAGAAGCTTTCTTT. Translation: CASTSFVVSIEAFF.

V and J are TRBV3-1 (or the pseudogene TRBV3-2) and TRBJ1-5, with D perhaps TRBD1 (6 bases). V lost 3 bases and J 2 bases, leaving 8 bases between the germline ends. The CDR3 totals 14 residues. CDR1 and CDR2 (germline): LGHDT, YNNKEL (reference sequence). CDR3 region: CASSQGAGNQPQHF. DNA for the CDR3: TGTGCCAGCAGCCAGGGGGCTGGCAATCAGCCCCAGCATTTT.

This clone was detected only a few times. The genes are TRBV2 and TRBJ2-1; the match to TRBD1 covers 7 bases. In germline, CDR1 is SNHLY, CDR2 FYNNEI. There are 14 residues in the CDR3. With V trimmed by 4 bases and J by 6 bases, 6 bases remained unmatched. As DNA, the CDR3 is TGTGCCAGCAGTGGACAGGGTGAGGGCAATGAGCAGTTCTTC. It yields the protein CASSGQGEGNEQFF. The full variable domain, its missing parts supplied by reference TRBV2 and TRBJ2-1, is EPEVTQTPSHQVTQMGQEVILRCVPISNHLYFYWYRQILGQKVEFLVSFYNNEISEKSEIFDDQFSVERPDGSNFTLKIRSTKLEDSAMYFCASSGQGEGNEQFFGPGTRLTVL.

This chain's CDR3 is CSALFEEKLFF. In DNA, the CDR3 is TGCAGTGCGCTGTTTGAGGAAAAACTGTTTTTT. The chain is built from TRBV20-1 and TRBJ1-4; no definite D call. Trimming left V 6 bases short and J 8 bases short, with 10 bases between. CDR1 and CDR2 from the germline V gene are DFQATT and SNEGSKA (reference sequence). The CDR3 has 11 residues.

This clone was seen a handful of times. The chain carries TRBV6-2 or TRBV6-3 and TRBJ1-1, with D perhaps TRBD1 (5 bases). This CDR3 region has 13 residues. Germline V gives CDR1 MNHEY, CDR2 SVGEGT. Trimming cost V 2 bases and J 7 bases, with 11 bases left between them. Here the CDR3 reads CASSYDRDLEAFF. The CDR3 DNA reads TGTGCCAGCAGTTACGACAGAGACCTTGAAGCTTTCTTT.

The genes are TRBV2 and TRBJ2-2; no firm D call. V was clipped by 0 bases and J by 0 bases, with 2 bases between them. The CDR3 is made up of 14 amino acids. Germline assignment: CDR1 SNHLY and CDR2 FYNNEI. The CDR3 coding sequence is TGTGCCAGCAGTGAAGCCACGAACACCGGGGAGCTGTTTTTT. It translates to CASSEATNTGELFF.

The gene calls are TRBV27 and TRBJ1-1, with 7 bases lining up with TRBD1. Germline-derived CDR1 and CDR2 are MNHEY and SMNVEV (reference sequence). The CDR3 has 15 amino acids. The V and J ends lost 5 bases and 5 bases, in that order; junction bases with no gene match: 11. The CDR3 DNA sequence: TGTGCCAGCAGTACAGACAGGGTTCGTCTAACTGAAGCTTTCTTT. It yields the protein CASSTDRVRLTEAFF.

The V gene is TRBV28, the J gene TRBJ1-1; 7 nucleotides align to TRBD1. The germline V gene encodes CDR1 MDHEN and CDR2 SYDVKM. V gave up 8 bases and J gave up 5 bases; unmatched junction bases: 14. This CDR3 spans 15 amino acids. The CDR3 sequence is CASGQGRGPRTEAFF. The CDR3 DNA follows: TGTGCCAGCGGCCAGGGAAGGGGGCCAAGGACTGAAGCTTTCTTT.

This clone has only a few counts. The chain is built from TRBV5-1 and TRBJ2-3; possible D gene TRBD1, 5 bases. CDR1 SGHRS and CDR2 YFSETQ come from the germline V gene. This CDR3 has 14 residues. Trimming stripped 4 bases from V and 4 bases from J, with 13 bases between. DNA of the CDR3: TGCGCCAGCAGCCCGCAGGGTGGCCCAGATACGCAGTATTTT. Its protein is CASSPQGGPDTQYF.

The chain recombines TRBV18 with TRBJ1-4, with a weak D call TRBD1 (6 bases). With 6 bases removed from V and 8 bases from J, the gap between germline ends came to 16 bases. The CDR3 totals 14 residues. Germline V gene sequence: CDR1 KGHSH, CDR2 LQKENI. CDR3 sequence: CASSSGTSGEKLFF. Written as DNA, the CDR3 is TGTGCCAGCTCGTCCGGGACATCGGGAGAAAAACTGTTTTTT.